The 10 T cell receptor beta chains in this list originate from one sample, sequenced in a study of control samples from healthy donors and cancer patients. Profiling relied on immunoSEQ multiplex PCR, and the TCRdb table lists in-frame clones only, not all of them. The sample includes 150,000 to 200,000 clones, around 90% of them seen just once. Sequencing used blood. The receptor set was obtained from a man aged 18 to 30 in good health.

The J gene is TRBJ2-3, the V gene TRBV4-3; no clear D gene. V gave up 0 bases and J gave up 4 bases, with 8 bases separating them. The CDR3 sequence is 14 residues long. From germline, CDR1 is LGHNA and CDR2 YSLEER. The CDR3 nucleotides read TGCGCCAGCAGCCAAGACATTCGGGCAGATACGCAGTATTTT. Amino acids: CASSQDIRADTQYF.

This clone has more than one count but fewer than ten. This chain joins TRBV5-1 and TRBJ1-6, with unresolved D. The length of the CDR3 is 13 residues. The V and J ends lost 0 bases and 6 bases respectively, with 4 bases between them. Germline V CDR1 and CDR2: SGHRS, YFSETQ. The CDR3 loop is CASSLASNSPLHF. CDR3 bases: TGCGCCAGCAGCTTGGCCTCTAATTCACCCCTCCACTTT. The whole variable domain, filled in from reference TRBV5-1 and TRBJ1-6, reads KAGVTQTPRYLIKTRGQQVTLSCSPISGHRSVSWYQQTPGQGLQFLFEYFSETQRNKGNFPGRFSGRQFSNSRSEMNVSTLELGDSALYLCASSLASNSPLHFGNGTRLTVT.

This clone was seen only once. The chain links TRBV4-1 to TRBJ2-7, with D perhaps matching TRBD1 (6 bases). This CDR3 comprises 14 residues. The ends were cut back, 1 base at V and 3 bases at J, with 10 bases in the middle. From germline, CDR1 is MGHRA and CDR2 YSYEKL. CDR3 sequence: CASSQGTRGYEQYF. In DNA, the CDR3 is TGCGCCAGCAGCCAAGGAACCAGGGGCTACGAGCAGTACTTC.

The V and J genes are TRBV10-3 and TRBJ2-7, with D unclear. The CDR3 has 12 residues. Trimming pared 2 bases from V and 6 bases from J, leaving 8 bases between. CDR1 and CDR2 from the germline V gene are ENHRY and SYGVKD. The chain's CDR3 is CAISERRFEQYF. The CDR3 nucleotides read TGTGCCATCAGTGAGAGAAGATTCGAGCAGTACTTC.

This clone appeared a single time. The chain carries TRBV13 and TRBJ1-1; tentatively, D is TRBD1 (6 bases). The CDR3 covers 16 residues. Germline V gives CDR1 PRHDT, CDR2 FYEKMQ (reference sequence). V lost 0 bases and J lost 4, with 15 bases in between. This chain's CDR3 is CASSLGQGIFGTEAFF. The CDR3 coding sequence is TGTGCCAGCAGCTTAGGACAGGGTATTTTTGGCACTGAAGCTTTCTTT.

The rearrangement joins TRBV28 to TRBJ1-4; D not certain. The CDR3 is made up of 16 amino acids. Germline assignment: CDR1 MDHEN and CDR2 SYDVKM. Trimming shortened V by 2 bases and J by 7 bases, and 17 bases separated the two germline ends. The CDR3 region is CASSLVGWAGGEKLFF. In DNA, the CDR3 is TGTGCCAGCAGTTTAGTGGGATGGGCAGGCGGTGAAAAACTGTTTTTT. The variable domain in full, with the rest retrieved from reference TRBV28 and TRBJ1-4, is DVKVTQSSRYLVKRTGEKVFLECVQDMDHENMFWYRQDPGLGLRLIYFSYDVKMKEKGDIPEGYSVSREKKERFSLILESASTNQTSMYLCASSLVGWAGGEKLFFGSGTQLSVL.

The chain combines TRBV11-2 with TRBJ2-1, with 8 bases aligning to TRBD2. Germline loops: CDR1 SGHAT, CDR2 FQNNGV. The CDR3 totals 16 residues. V shed 4 bases and J 6 bases; nucleotides not matched to a gene: 11. Here the CDR3 DNA reads TGTGCCAGCAGCTCCATCCGGGGGGGCCCTATCAATGAGCAGTTCTTC. This translates into CASSSIRGGPINEQFF.

The chain employs TRBV7-9 and TRBJ2-7; TRBD1 agrees at 8 bases. Germline values: CDR1 SEHNR, CDR2 FQNEAQ (reference sequence). CDR3 size: 13 residues. V was clipped by 4 bases and J by 3 bases; unmatched bases: 2. For the CDR3, the DNA is TGTGCCAGCAGCTCAGGGGGCGACTACGAGCAGTACTTC. It codes for CASSSGGDYEQYF.

The rearrangement joins TRBV25-1 to TRBJ2-1; 13 bases agree with TRBD2. Trimming took 1 base from V and 5 from J; bases not matched to a gene: 2. Germline V gives CDR1 MGHDK, CDR2 SYGVNS. This CDR3 is 16 amino acids long. This chain's CDR3 is CASSELGLAGNNEQFF. The CDR3 nucleotides read TGTGCCAGCAGTGAATTGGGACTAGCGGGGAACAATGAGCAGTTCTTC. The full variable domain, its missing parts supplied by reference TRBV25-1 and TRBJ2-1, is EADIYQTPRYLVIGTGKKITLECSQTMGHDKMYWYQQDPGMELHLIHYSYGVNSTEKGDLSSESTVSRIRTEHFPLTLESARPSHTSQYLCASSELGLAGNNEQFFGPGTRLTVL.

The gene calls are TRBV11-2 and TRBJ2-7; the D is unclear. Per the germline V gene, CDR1 is SGHAT and CDR2 is FQNNGV. This CDR3 has 13 residues. Trimming removed 1 base from V and 6 bases from J, with 10 bases in between. The CDR3 bases are TGTGCCAGCAGCTTAGTAGTTTCCATCGAGCAGTACTTC. Its translation: CASSLVVSIEQYF.